This TCR beta chain was captured in a study of T cell repertoires in cytomegalovirus infection. Study details: CMV infection and matching HLA type were both indicated by public TCR beta signatures.

Germline-derived CDR1 and CDR2 are SGHRS and YFSETQ. Trimming cost V 4 bases and J 0 bases; bases outside gene matches: 6. The CDR3 sequence is 17 residues long. Each CDR3 protein is one row after TCRdb ran MiXCR on the reads. This table holds some 390,000 distinct CDR3 sequences, 15% to 20% found once. The rearrangement joins TRBV5-1 to TRBJ2-6, with 8 bases identical to TRBD1. This TCR was sampled from a human donor in good health (CMV status not recorded). Some clones in this sample may be carry-over from other donors' samples. The sequenced sample consisted of PBMCs. The chain's CDR3 is CASSIGTGRSGANVLTF. CDR3 coding DNA: TGCGCCAGCAGCATCGGGACAGGTCGCTCTGGGGCCAACGTCCTGACTTTC.